This record looks at one T cell receptor beta chain sequence and its context. What it binds is unknown. This sample was taken from a study of cytomegalovirus exposure and HLA in healthy donors. Study results and caveats: A few CMV-associated chains were confirmed in vitro to be specific for CMV antigens.

The germline gives CDR1 MNHEY, CDR2 SMNVEV (reference sequence). CDR3 size: 14 residues. V was clipped by 4 bases and J by 5 bases, with 11 bases between them. Use of 60 Vbeta and 13 Jbeta primers characterized the PCR. TCRdb's table, derived via immunoSEQ multiplex PCR, lists solely in-frame clones and lacks some. The sample has tens of thousands of clones; roughly 84% are singletons. Sequenced input: PBMCs. V is TRBV27 and J is TRBJ1-4; D unresolved. The sequence came from a man aged 25 to 40 in good health and CMV-seronegative. The CDR3 nucleotides are TGTGCCAGCAGTTCCCAACAGTCGAATGAAAAACTGTTTTTT. It encodes CASSSQQSNEKLFF.